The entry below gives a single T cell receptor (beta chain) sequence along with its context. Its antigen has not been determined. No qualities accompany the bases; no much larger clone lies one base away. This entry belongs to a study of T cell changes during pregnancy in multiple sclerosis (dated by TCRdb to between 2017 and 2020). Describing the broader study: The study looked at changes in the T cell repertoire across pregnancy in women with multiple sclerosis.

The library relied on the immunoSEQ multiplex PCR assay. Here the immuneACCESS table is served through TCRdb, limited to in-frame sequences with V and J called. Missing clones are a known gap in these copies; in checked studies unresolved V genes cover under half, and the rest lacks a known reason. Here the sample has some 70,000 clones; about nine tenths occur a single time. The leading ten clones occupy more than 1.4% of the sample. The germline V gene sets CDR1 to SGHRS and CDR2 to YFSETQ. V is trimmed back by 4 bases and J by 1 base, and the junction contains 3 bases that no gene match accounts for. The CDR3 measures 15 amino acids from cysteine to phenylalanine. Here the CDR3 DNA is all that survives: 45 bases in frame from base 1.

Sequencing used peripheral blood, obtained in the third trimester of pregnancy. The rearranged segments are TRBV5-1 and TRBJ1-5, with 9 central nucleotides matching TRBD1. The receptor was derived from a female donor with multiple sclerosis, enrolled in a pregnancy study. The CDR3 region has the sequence CASSQTGGSNQPQHF. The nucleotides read TGCGCCAGCAGCCAGACAGGGGGGAGCAATCAGCCCCAGCATTTT.